This entry is about one T cell receptor (beta chain). V lost 4 bases, J lost 2 bases, and 6 bases stayed unmatched. The CDR3 has 16 amino acids. The germline V gene has CDR1 MNHNS and CDR2 SASEGT. Adults between roughly 18 and 100 years of age took part from about 24 US areas. Resolution of symptoms, clearance, or two negative PCRs was present in recovered Cohort 3 donors. Only in-frame clones appear in the TCRdb table, and some are missing; sequencing was by immunoSEQ multiplex PCR. Of about 300,000 clones in the sample, 85% to 90% were seen once. The sample comes from a study of blood T cell repertoires in COVID-19. Looking at the study overall: The cDNA or gDNA used as material had been derived from T cells, B-cell-depleted T cells, or PBMCs.

Specimen: PBMCs or T cells enriched from blood (not recorded which). This TCR came from a man aged 25 to 40 who had recovered from COVID-19. This chain joins TRBV6-1 and TRBJ2-1, with 9 bases that match TRBD2. This CDR3 reads CASSVQAGGPYNEQFF. CDR3 bases: TGTGCCAGCAGTGTACAAGCGGGGGGCCCCTACAATGAGCAGTTCTTC.